A single sample gave rise to the 23 T cell receptor beta chains below, sequenced in a study of cytomegalovirus exposure and HLA in healthy donors. Use of 60 Vbeta and 13 Jbeta primers characterized the PCR. Method: immunoSEQ multiplex PCR; TCRdb's copy keeps in-frame clones and lacks some. The data hold 150,000 to 200,000 clones, with around 80% observed a single time. Material: PBMCs. These receptors were collected from a girl aged 2-9 years in good health and CMV-seropositive.

This chain joins TRBV19 and TRBJ2-1; TRBD2 matches 9 bases. This CDR3 is 15 amino acids long. Germline V CDR1 and CDR2: LNHDA, SQIVND (reference sequence). J was trimmed by 4 bases and V by 3 bases; bases with no gene match: 4. Written as DNA, the CDR3 is TGTGCCAGTAGTATCGGCGGGAGGGCGTACAATGAGCAGTTCTTC. Residues: CASSIGGRAYNEQFF.

The chain links TRBV5-4 to TRBJ2-4; weak D call: TRBD1 (6 bases). V was pared by 10 bases and J by 2 bases, with 16 bases between. Germline values: CDR1 SGHNT, CDR2 YYREEE (reference sequence). The CDR3 is 14 amino acids. The chain's CDR3 is CAAIRTGPKNIQYF. CDR3 nucleotides: TGTGCCGCAATCCGCACAGGGCCCAAAAACATTCAGTACTTC. The whole variable domain, filled in from reference TRBV5-4 and TRBJ2-4, reads ETGVTQSPTHLIKTRGQQVTLRCSSQSGHNTVSWYQQALGQGPQFIFQYYREEENGRGNFPPRFSGLQFPNYSSELNVNALELDDSALYLCAAIRTGPKNIQYFGAGTRLSVL.

CDR3 nucleotides: TGTGCCAGCAGCCCTTCGGGTAGCGGTCCCTACGAGCAGTACTTC. Its protein is CASSPSGSGPYEQYF. V is TRBV7-6 and J is TRBJ2-7; D possibly corresponds to TRBD2 (6 bases). CDR1 is SGHVS and CDR2 is FNYEAQ in the germline V gene. This CDR3 is built from 15 residues. Trimming stripped 5 bases from V and 2 bases from J, with 16 bases between.

The rearrangement uses TRBV30 and TRBJ1-5, with D tentatively TRBD1 (6 bases). The germline CDR1 and CDR2 sequences are GTSNPN and SVGIG (reference sequence). Trimming took off 0 bases at V and 9 bases at J, with 18 bases between the two ends. The CDR3 spans 15 residues. CDR3 bases: TGTGCCTGGAGTGTTCAGGCGGGGGCGCAGGGGCCCCAGCATTTT. Its translation is CAWSVQAGAQGPQHF.

In regard to this clone: The CDR3 ends on some other residue instead of the conserved phenylalanine or tryptophan, so this is likely a read error. The DNA is omitted, as the CDR3 cannot be located on it reliably, and the CDR3 follows TCRdb's listing. V usage is TRBV3-1 (or the pseudogene TRBV3-2) and J usage is TRBJ2-6; the table gives TRBD2 as D, unverified against the DNA. Looked up from germline, CDR1 is LGHDT and CDR2 is YNNKEL (reference sequence). The CDR3 is 9 residues long, ends included. This chain's CDR3 is CASSRGVSG.

The rearrangement joins TRBV25-1 to TRBJ1-2; TRBD1 matches 10 bases. The CDR3 is made up of 16 amino acids. Germline CDR1 reads MGHDK; CDR2 reads SYGVNS. V dropped 4 bases and J dropped 3; count of bases not matched to a gene: 8. CDR3 in amino acids: CASSADGQGGDYGYTF. CDR3 DNA sequence: TGTGCCAGCAGTGCGGACGGACAGGGGGGAGACTATGGCTACACCTTC.

The V and J genes are TRBV19 and TRBJ1-5, with 8 bases lining up with TRBD1. The CDR3 is made up of 14 amino acids. The V gene end was trimmed by 9 bases and the J gene end by 3 bases; junction bases not matched to a gene: 7. The germline V gene has CDR1 LNHDA and CDR2 SQIVND (reference sequence). The CDR3 sequence is CARMQGASNQPQHF. The CDR3 nucleotides are TGTGCCAGAATGCAGGGGGCTTCCAATCAGCCCCAGCATTTT.

This clone has a handful of counts. The V gene is TRBV5-4, the J gene TRBJ2-6; a weak D match, TRBD2 (5 bases). From germline, CDR1 is SGHNT and CDR2 YYREEE (reference sequence). Trimming left V 3 bases short and J 4 bases short, with 17 bases between. The CDR3 runs to 17 residues. CDR3 in amino acids: CASSSFGVLSGANVLTF. Here the CDR3 DNA reads TGTGCCAGCAGCTCGTTCGGGGTACTCTCGGGGGCCAACGTCCTGACTTTC.

This rearrangement joins TRBV5-6 to TRBJ2-5, with 7 bases identical to TRBD2. The CDR3 is made up of 15 amino acids. The V gene end was trimmed by 1 base and the J gene end by 2 bases; junction bases not matched to a gene: 5. CDR1 and CDR2 (germline): SGHDT, YYEEEE. CDR3 DNA sequence: TGTGCCAGCAGCTTGACCAAAGCGGGGCAAGAGACCCAGTACTTC. It encodes CASSLTKAGQETQYF. Combining the CDR3 with reference TRBV5-6 and TRBJ2-5 gives the whole variable domain DAGVTQSPTHLIKTRGQQVTLRCSPKSGHDTVSWYQQALGQGPQFIFQYYEEEERQRGNFPDRFSGHQFPNYSSELNVNALLLGDSALYLCASSLTKAGQETQYFGPGTRLLVL.

The genes are TRBV14 and TRBJ1-2, with a weak D call TRBD1 (6 bases). Looked up from germline, CDR1 is SGHDN and CDR2 is FVKESK. The CDR3 extends over 14 amino acids. V lost 1 base, J lost 3 bases, and 9 bases lay in between. The CDR3 coding sequence is TGTGCCAGCAGCCAAGGGACAGAGGACTATGGCTACACCTTC. Amino acids: CASSQGTEDYGYTF.

The chain carries TRBV30 and TRBJ2-7; D not certain. The CDR3 is 13 amino acids. CDR1 is GTSNPN, CDR2 SVGIG, per germline (reference sequence). V lost 1 base, J lost 6 bases, and 13 bases lay in between. The CDR3: CAWSGRISAEQYF. The CDR3 DNA reads TGTGCCTGGAGTGGGCGAATAAGCGCCGAGCAGTACTTC.

The chain uses TRBV5-6 and TRBJ2-1, with D maybe TRBD2 (7 bases). Looked up from germline, CDR1 is SGHDT and CDR2 is YYEEEE. V was clipped by 4 bases and J by 7 bases, with 18 bases between them. CDR3 length equals 15 residues. CDR3 region: CASSPGGGRRNEQFF. The CDR3 DNA reads TGTGCCAGCAGCCCGGGGGGCGGCAGAAGGAATGAGCAGTTCTTC. The whole variable domain, filled in from reference TRBV5-6 and TRBJ2-1, reads DAGVTQSPTHLIKTRGQQVTLRCSPKSGHDTVSWYQQALGQGPQFIFQYYEEEERQRGNFPDRFSGHQFPNYSSELNVNALLLGDSALYLCASSPGGGRRNEQFFGPGTRLTVL.

This clone was picked up a small number of times. CDR3: CASSEGSGSPLHF. The CDR3 DNA reads as TGTGCCAGCAGTGAAGGGTCAGGTTCACCCCTCCACTTT. The chain couples TRBV6-1 to TRBJ1-6, with unresolved D. The V gene lost 1 base and the J gene lost 9 bases, with 7 bases spanning the gap. The CDR3 contains 13 residues. Germline values: CDR1 MNHNS, CDR2 SASEGT.

The rearrangement uses TRBV12-5 and TRBJ2-3; possibly TRBD2 for D (6 bases). CDR3 length: 17 residues. Germline values: CDR1 LGHNT, CDR2 FRNRAP. V dropped 5 bases and J dropped 2 bases, with 20 bases sitting between them. CDR3 nucleotides: TGTGCTAGTGGTCCCCCCCGGGCTAGCGCAACCACAGATACGCAGTATTTT. Protein product: CASGPPRASATTDTQYF. Variable domain in full (rest from reference TRBV12-5 and TRBJ2-3): DARVTQTPRHKVTEMGQEVTMRCQPILGHNTVFWYRQTMMQGLELLAYFRNRAPLDDSGMPKDRFSAEMPDATLATLKIQPSEPRDSAVYFCASGPPRASATTDTQYFGPGTRLTVL.

The chain links TRBV28 to TRBJ2-5; D is perhaps TRBD2 (5 bases). The J call may be in error: the DNA end matches TRBJ2-7 better. Per the germline V gene, CDR1 is MDHEN and CDR2 is SYDVKM. CDR3 size: 16 residues. The CDR3 bases are TGTGCCAGCAGTTTGGCTCGTAGGGAGCCCTCCTACGAGCAGTACTTC. Amino acids: CASSLARREPSYEQYF.

The chain recombines TRBV28 with TRBJ1-2; the match to TRBD1 covers 9 bases. CDR1 and CDR2 from the germline V gene are MDHEN and SYDVKM. The CDR3 is 19 amino acids. V lost 5 bases to trimming and J lost 5 bases; unmatched junction nucleotides: 21. CDR3 amino acids: CASSPSGTGKPDQRYGYTF. The DNA for the CDR3 is TGTGCCAGCAGTCCTTCCGGGACAGGGAAGCCCGACCAGAGGTATGGCTACACCTTC.

J is TRBJ1-2 and V is TRBV7-8; 10 bases match TRBD1. Germline V gives CDR1 SGHVS, CDR2 FQNEAQ. The V and J ends lost 4 bases and 2 bases, in that order; junction bases with no gene match: 4. The CDR3 extends over 15 amino acids. The CDR3 reads CASSSGTGVNYGYTF. CDR3 nucleotides: TGTGCCAGCAGCTCAGGGACAGGGGTCAACTATGGCTACACCTTC.

This clone has more than one count but fewer than ten. V usage is TRBV5-1 and J usage is TRBJ1-1; D remains unclear. From germline, CDR1 is SGHRS and CDR2 YFSETQ. This CDR3 has 13 amino acids. V lost 0 bases and J lost 5, with 8 bases in between. CDR3 sequence: CASSLGAGTEAFF. CDR3 DNA: TGCGCCAGCAGCTTGGGGGCGGGTACTGAAGCTTTCTTT.

The J gene is TRBJ1-4, the V gene TRBV7-6; 7 nucleotides align to TRBD1. J lost 3 bases, V lost 6 bases, and 10 bases had no gene match. CDR1 is SGHVS and CDR2 is FNYEAQ in the germline V gene. This CDR3 comprises 16 residues. As DNA, the CDR3 is TGTGCCAGCAGTCAACCCCGACAGGGTTCTAATGAAAAACTGTTTTTT. It translates to CASSQPRQGSNEKLFF.

The chain carries TRBV5-6 and TRBJ2-5; weak D call: TRBD2 (6 bases). CDR1 is SGHDT, CDR2 YYEEEE, per germline. CDR3 length: 17 residues. Trimming took off 0 bases at V and 5 bases at J, with 20 bases between the two ends. Written as DNA, the CDR3 is TGTGCCAGCAGCTTGGTGGGTTGGAGGGAAGGAGATGAGACCCAGTACTTC. Amino acid sequence: CASSLVGWREGDETQYF.

This clone appeared once. The chain recombines TRBV18 with TRBJ2-1, with D possibly TRBD1 on 5 matching bases. Germline-derived CDR1 and CDR2 are KGHSH and LQKENI. This CDR3 is 13 amino acids long. The V end lost 2 bases, the J end lost 10 bases, and 12 bases lay between the germline ends. In DNA, the CDR3 is TGTGCCAGCTCACCAAACGGACAATTCGAGCAGTTCTTC. It specifies CASSPNGQFEQFF.

This chain links TRBV19 with TRBJ1-4, with 7 bases aligning to TRBD1. After removal of 4 bases from V and 7 bases from J, the junction contained 6 bases not matched to a gene. CDR3 size: 14 residues. From germline, CDR1 is LNHDA and CDR2 SQIVND (reference sequence). The CDR3 DNA reads TGTGCCAGTAGTAATACAGGGGTAGGTGAAAAACTGTTTTTT. Its translation is CASSNTGVGEKLFF. The full variable domain, in which reference TRBV19 and TRBJ1-4 provide the parts outside the CDR3, is DGGITQSPKYLFRKEGQNVTLSCEQNLNHDAMYWYRQDPGQGLRLIYYSQIVNDFQKGDIAEGYSVSREKKESFPLTVTSAQKNPTAFYLCASSNTGVGEKLFFGSGTQLSVL.

This clone was seen only once. V is TRBV4-1 and J is TRBJ2-7; the D gene is possibly TRBD2 (6 bases). This CDR3 is built from 16 residues. The germline gives CDR1 MGHRA, CDR2 YSYEKL. Trimming pared 1 base from V and 0 bases from J, leaving 13 bases between. Here the CDR3 reads CASSQVEGSPSYEQYF. DNA for the CDR3: TGCGCCAGCAGCCAAGTGGAGGGGTCTCCCTCCTACGAGCAGTACTTC.